This T cell receptor beta chain comes out of a study of cytomegalovirus exposure and HLA in healthy donors. Turning to the study itself: Early released data comprised about 90 million unique TCRs from HLA-typed donors.

On this clone: Its antigen is not identified.

Study outcomes and limitations: An analysis was carried out later, and it reportedly showed fewer N-insertions in an Asian-associated ancestry cluster than the approximately 700-donor mean. Testing in vitro showed three CMV-associated chains specific for CMV antigens.

It was with 60 Vbeta and 13 Jbeta primers that the PCR ran. Repertoires were generated with immunoSEQ multiplex PCR, while TCRdb's copy carries only in-frame clones and drops some. The profile shows tens of thousands of clones, about 53% of them singletons. V shed 5 bases and J shed 2 bases, with 15 bases lying between them. This CDR3 region has 15 residues. Germline CDR1 reads MNHEY; CDR2 reads SVGAGI. Sequenced sample: PBMCs. This rearrangement joins TRBV6-5 to TRBJ1-1; weak D call: TRBD1 (6 bases). This sequence was found in a woman between 35 and 50 years old in good health and CMV-seropositive. The CDR3 sequence is CASSTRGSPNTEAFF. CDR3 nucleotide sequence: TGTGCCAGCAGTACAAGGGGGTCACCTAACACTGAAGCTTTCTTT.